These 26 T cell receptor beta chains were sequenced from one sample in a study of blood T cell repertoires in COVID-19. Only in-frame clones appear in the TCRdb table, and some are missing; sequencing was by immunoSEQ multiplex PCR. The table includes 210,000 or so clones, 80% to 85% detected once. Material for sequencing was peripheral blood. The receptors originated from a woman aged 80 or over with active or convalescent COVID-19.

As for this clone: This sample also contains other DNA sequences that code for the same CDR3. The rearrangement joins TRBV7-2 to TRBJ1-1, with 10 bases fitting TRBD1. J was trimmed by 8 bases and V by 5 bases; bases with no gene match: 5. This CDR3 comprises 13 residues. Germline CDR1 reads SGHTA; CDR2 reads FQGNSA. Here the CDR3 reads CASSLRQGAEAFF. The CDR3 bases are TGTGCCAGCAGCCTCCGACAGGGGGCGGAAGCTTTCTTT.

This clone has only a few counts. The chain carries TRBV4-2 and TRBJ2-3; 7 nucleotides agree with TRBD2. CDR3 length: 19 amino acids. The V gene's germline CDR1 is LGHNA and CDR2 YNFKEQ. Germline trimming cut 5 bases from V and 3 bases from J; bases unmatched to any gene: 20. The CDR3 DNA reads TGTGCCAGCAGCGGTCGTAGCGGTTCTCTTCCGGGAGGAACAGATACGCAGTATTTT. It is translated as CASSGRSGSLPGGTDTQYF.

The V gene is TRBV5-1, the J gene TRBJ1-6; D is unresolved. Trimming left V 5 bases short and J 5 bases short, with 11 bases between. Germline CDR1 is SGHRS and CDR2 is YFSETQ. The CDR3 covers 14 residues. CDR3 in amino acids: CASRGGLNNSPLHF. CDR3 bases: TGCGCCAGCAGAGGTGGACTTAATAATTCACCCCTCCACTTT.

This rearrangement joins TRBV3-1 (or the pseudogene TRBV3-2) to TRBJ1-5; 7 bases map to TRBD1. The CDR3 runs 18 residues. V was pared by 6 bases and J by 6 bases, with 20 bases of the junction left unmatched. Germline V lookup: CDR1 LGHDT, CDR2 YNNKEL (reference sequence). For the CDR3, the DNA is TGTGCCAGCAGTCGATCCGGGGTGAGACAGGGTTCACCTCAGCCCCAGCATTTT. It yields the protein CASSRSGVRQGSPQPQHF.

This rearrangement joins TRBV7-9 to TRBJ2-7; 10 bases line up with TRBD1. The CDR3 is 15 amino acids. CDR1 and CDR2 from the germline V gene are SEHNR and FQNEAQ (reference sequence). With V trimmed by 6 bases and J by 5 bases, 10 bases remained unmatched. This CDR3 is CASRQETGGTNEQYF. In DNA form, the CDR3 reads TGTGCCAGCAGACAAGAGACAGGGGGCACGAACGAGCAGTACTTC. Combining the CDR3 with reference TRBV7-9 and TRBJ2-7 gives the whole variable domain DTGVSQNPRHKITKRGQNVTFRCDPISEHNRLYWYRQTLGQGPEFLTYFQNEAQLEKSRLLSDRFSAERPKGSFSTLEIQRTEQGDSAMYLCASRQETGGTNEQYFGPGTRLTVT.

The chain links TRBV30 to TRBJ1-4; 9 bases line up with TRBD1. V lost 8 bases, J lost 8 bases, and 9 bases stayed unmatched. Germline V gives CDR1 GTSNPN, CDR2 SVGIG (reference sequence). CDR3 size: 13 residues. The CDR3 spells CAARWTGVEKLFF. In nucleotides, the CDR3 is TGTGCCGCCCGGTGGACAGGGGTAGAAAAACTGTTTTTT.

This clone occurred once. The rearrangement links TRBV7-2 to TRBJ2-7, with a possible D match to TRBD2 (5 bases). V lost 1 base and J lost 6, with 10 bases in between. Germline-derived CDR1 and CDR2 are SGHTA and FQGNSA. CDR3 length equals 13 residues. CDR3 coding DNA: TGTGCCAGCAGCTTAGGGACTCCGTTCGAGCAGTACTTC. Its translation is CASSLGTPFEQYF.

This chain uses TRBV7-3 with TRBJ2-2; 7 bases match TRBD1. Unmatched junction bases numbered 7, after V lost 9 bases and J lost 3 bases. Germline CDR1 reads SGHTA; CDR2 reads FQGTGA. The CDR3 length is 14 residues. The CDR3 here is CASGRGPDTGELFF. The DNA for the CDR3 is TGTGCCAGTGGTAGGGGGCCGGACACCGGGGAGCTGTTTTTT.

The J gene is TRBJ2-7, the V gene TRBV7-2; possibly TRBD2 for D (5 bases). The length of the CDR3 is 14 residues. The germline V and J ends were trimmed by 6 bases and 7 bases, with 19 bases remaining between them. The germline CDR1 and CDR2 sequences are SGHTA and FQGNSA. In DNA form, the CDR3 reads TGTGCCAGCAGACGAAGGGAGATCCGAGGGGAGCAGTACTTC. Its translation is CASRRREIRGEQYF.

V usage is TRBV4-1 and J usage is TRBJ2-1, with 13 bases lining up with TRBD2. Germline V gene data show CDR1 as MGHRA and CDR2 as YSYEKL. Germline trimming cut 2 bases from V and 0 bases from J; bases unmatched to any gene: 10. The CDR3 is 20 residues long. CDR3 sequence reads: CASSQTPGTSGKSSYNEQFF. DNA for the CDR3: TGCGCCAGCAGCCAAACTCCCGGGACTAGCGGGAAGAGCTCCTACAATGAGCAGTTCTTC.

The chain employs TRBV11-2 and TRBJ2-7; 7 bases line up with TRBD2. After removal of 5 bases from V and 0 bases from J, the junction contained 7 bases not matched to a gene. Germline V gene data show CDR1 as SGHAT and CDR2 as FQNNGV. The CDR3 has 15 amino acids. DNA of the CDR3: TGTGCCAGCAGCGCGGGACTATCTAGCTCCTACGAGCAGTACTTC. Its protein product is CASSAGLSSSYEQYF. Full variable domain (outside the CDR3, taken from reference TRBV11-2 and TRBJ2-7): EAGVAQSPRYKIIEKRQSVAFWCNPISGHATLYWYQQILGQGPKLLIQFQNNGVVDDSQLPKDRFSAERLKGVDSTLKIQPAKLEDSAVYLCASSAGLSSSYEQYFGPGTRLTVT.

CDR3 DNA: TGCGCCAGCAGCCAAATGGGACAGCAGAATTCACCCCTCCACTTT. Its translation: CASSQMGQQNSPLHF. The V gene is TRBV4-3, the J gene TRBJ1-6; 7 positions agree with TRBD1. The CDR3 covers 15 residues. Germline CDR1 reads LGHNA; CDR2 reads YSLEER. The V and J ends lost 2 bases and 7 bases, in that order; junction bases with no gene match: 5.

CDR3 nucleotide sequence: TGTGCCCGTGACAGCCTGAACACTGAAGCTTTCTTT. Amino acid sequence: CARDSLNTEAFF. The rearrangement joins TRBV30 to TRBJ1-1, with a weak D call TRBD1 (5 bases). Germline V gives CDR1 GTSNPN, CDR2 SVGIG (reference sequence). This CDR3 contains 12 residues. V lost 8 bases to trimming and J lost 0 bases, with 10 bases between them.

This clone was observed a handful of times. The chain has TRBV2 and TRBJ2-1, with D possibly TRBD2 on 5 matching bases. Trimming shortened V by 5 bases and J by 7 bases, and 18 bases separated the two germline ends. This CDR3 is built from 15 residues. Germline V gene sequence: CDR1 SNHLY, CDR2 FYNNEI. The CDR3 DNA reads as TGTGCCAGCAGTCGGCTAGCTGGGAGAGGGAATGAGCAGTTCTTC. Encoded protein: CASSRLAGRGNEQFF. The whole variable domain, filled in from reference TRBV2 and TRBJ2-1, reads EPEVTQTPSHQVTQMGQEVILRCVPISNHLYFYWYRQILGQKVEFLVSFYNNEISEKSEIFDDQFSVERPDGSNFTLKIRSTKLEDSAMYFCASSRLAGRGNEQFFGPGTRLTVL.

The V and J genes are TRBV2 and TRBJ2-1; TRBD2 aligns across 14 bases. CDR1 is SNHLY, CDR2 FYNNEI, per germline. This CDR3 contains 15 residues. V trimming: 6 bases; J trimming: 6 bases; junction bases outside the gene matches: 4. This CDR3 reads CASRSGTSGSNEQFF. The CDR3 nucleotides are TGTGCCAGCAGAAGCGGGACTAGCGGGAGCAATGAGCAGTTCTTC.

The V gene is TRBV4-2, the J gene TRBJ2-7; 12 bases match TRBD2. The CDR3 length is 16 residues. The V gene end was trimmed by 5 bases and the J gene end by 4 bases; junction bases not matched to a gene: 9. Per the germline V gene, CDR1 is LGHNA and CDR2 is YNFKEQ. CDR3 nucleotides: TGTGCCAGCAGCGTCCAAACCGGACTAGCGGGGTACGAGCAGTACTTC. As protein: CASSVQTGLAGYEQYF.

This clone showed up just a few times. The chain combines TRBV7-2 with TRBJ2-7; no clear D gene. Germline CDR1 SGHTA, CDR2 FQGNSA. This CDR3 is built from 13 residues. V shed 3 bases and J shed 1 base, with 7 bases lying between them. The CDR3 sequence: CASSFSQSYEQYF. In DNA form, the CDR3 reads TGTGCCAGCAGCTTTAGCCAATCCTACGAGCAGTACTTC.

Here the CDR3 reads CAIRVQTGRGNEQFF. DNA for the CDR3: TGTGCCATCAGGGTCCAGACGGGGAGGGGAAATGAGCAGTTCTTC. The rearrangement uses TRBV10-3 and TRBJ2-1, with TRBD2 identical over 7 bases. Germline assignment: CDR1 ENHRY and CDR2 SYGVKD. This CDR3 contains 15 residues. V was clipped by 6 bases and J by 7 bases; unmatched bases: 12.

The J gene is TRBJ2-3, the V gene TRBV5-1; 8 bases map to TRBD2. J lost 1 base, V lost 9 bases, and 7 bases had no gene match. CDR3 size: 14 residues. Germline V lookup: CDR1 SGHRS, CDR2 YFSETQ. This chain's CDR3 is CATRGGPGTDTQYF. CDR3 in DNA: TGCGCCACCCGGGGGGGGCCAGGCACAGATACGCAGTATTTT.

As for this clone: This sample includes further DNA sequences coding for the same CDR3. The chain joins TRBV18 to TRBJ1-1; D might be TRBD1 (6 bases). This CDR3 comprises 14 residues. Germline CDR1 and CDR2: KGHSH and LQKENI. V was shortened by 3 bases and J by 0 bases, with 8 bases between the two germline ends. The CDR3 loop is CASSPDRMNTEAFF. The CDR3 DNA sequence: TGTGCCAGCTCACCCGACAGGATGAACACTGAAGCTTTCTTT.

The gene calls are TRBV7-9 and TRBJ2-3, with TRBD2 as a possible D gene (6 bases). The CDR3 has 16 amino acids. Germline CDR1 and CDR2: SEHNR and FQNEAQ (reference sequence). V was cut by 5 bases and J by 0 bases, with 15 bases left in between. This chain's CDR3 is CASSRTRGPSTDTQYF. CDR3 nucleotide sequence: TGTGCCAGCAGCCGTACGCGGGGTCCTAGCACAGATACGCAGTATTTT. The entire variable domain, with the rest obtained from reference TRBV7-9 and TRBJ2-3, is as follows: DTGVSQNPRHKITKRGQNVTFRCDPISEHNRLYWYRQTLGQGPEFLTYFQNEAQLEKSRLLSDRFSAERPKGSFSTLEIQRTEQGDSAMYLCASSRTRGPSTDTQYFGPGTRLTVL.

The genes are TRBV10-3 and TRBJ2-2, with TRBD2 matching over 16 bases. The CDR3 is 20 amino acids. CDR1 and CDR2 (germline): ENHRY, SYGVKD. The V gene end was trimmed by 2 bases and the J gene end by 5 bases; junction bases not matched to a gene: 11. The CDR3 is CAISETYPGLAGGNTGELFF. The CDR3 DNA is TGTGCCATCAGTGAGACTTATCCGGGACTAGCGGGAGGGAATACCGGGGAGCTGTTTTTT.

By share of the sample, this clone is medium-sized. The same CDR3 also results from other DNA sequences found in this sample. V is TRBV9 and J is TRBJ2-3; 7 bases fit TRBD1. Trimming at V came to 3 bases and at J to 2 bases, leaving 6 bases not matched to a gene. There are 15 residues in the CDR3. Germline values: CDR1 SGDLS, CDR2 YYNGEE. This CDR3 reads CASSASGTDTDTQYF. The DNA for the CDR3 is TGTGCCAGCAGCGCCTCCGGGACAGACACAGATACGCAGTATTTT.

J is TRBJ2-2 and V is TRBV5-6; TRBD1 agrees at 7 bases. The V gene's germline CDR1 is SGHDT and CDR2 YYEEEE. V lost 3 bases, J lost 4 bases, and 9 bases stayed unmatched. The CDR3 loop spans 16 amino acids. This chain's CDR3 is CASSSMRQGSTGELFF. The CDR3 DNA is TGTGCCAGCAGCTCCATGCGACAGGGCAGCACCGGGGAGCTGTTTTTT.

The genes are TRBV29-1 and TRBJ2-1; 7 bases are a match to TRBD1. CDR3 size: 15 residues. Trimming took 6 bases from V and 2 from J; bases not matched to a gene: 10. Germline loops: CDR1 SQVTM, CDR2 ANQGSEA. Here the CDR3 reads CSVRRTGTTYNEQFF. The CDR3 nucleotides read TGCAGCGTCCGAAGGACAGGTACAACCTACAATGAGCAGTTCTTC.

V gene TRBV25-1 combines with J gene TRBJ2-3; 9 positions agree with TRBD1. J was trimmed by 8 bases and V by 9 bases; bases with no gene match: 12. Germline CDR1 reads MGHDK; CDR2 reads SYGVNS. This CDR3 has 14 residues. In nucleotides, the CDR3 is TGTGCCAGTATTGGGACAGGGTGGGTCGGTACGCAGTATTTT. Protein: CASIGTGWVGTQYF.